This T cell receptor beta chain was obtained from a study of OX40 agonist ivuxolimab in advanced cancers. About the study: An agonistic anti-OX40 (CD134) antibody, ivuxolimab, was used to treat the patients. Averaging about 60 years in age, with a range of about 23 to 80, the cohort was approximately 87% male. Those treated in dose escalation had hepatocellular carcinoma, melanoma, renal cell cancer or head and neck cancer.

Blood was sampled at baseline, cycle 4 day 1, and cycle 7 day 1. Germline lookup yields CDR1 MNHNS and CDR2 SASEGT. This CDR3 contains 15 residues. V was clipped by 0 bases and J by 6 bases; unmatched bases: 1. Assay: immunoSEQ multiplex PCR; the TCRdb copy retains only in-frame clones and omits some. The repertoire has about 15,000 clones, around 80% of them found once; the top ten carry roughly two fifths. The sequencing used CD4+ or CD8+ T cells sorted from blood, collected in a trial of the OX40 agonist ivuxolimab. The chain couples TRBV6-1 to TRBJ1-4, with 10 bases matching TRBD1. This receptor was obtained from an adult with an advanced solid tumor such as melanoma, head and neck, liver or kidney cancer. CDR3 in amino acids: CASSEATGGYEKLFF. The DNA of the CDR3 is TGTGCCAGCAGTGAAGCGACAGGGGGCTATGAAAAACTGTTTTTT.